A single sample gave rise to the 31 T cell receptor beta chains below, sequenced in a study of shared clonotypes between healthy human individuals. Clones were read by immunoSEQ multiplex PCR, and TCRdb kept only the in-frame ones, dropping some. The table shows roughly 2,300,000 clones, with about 90% occurring only once. Material for sequencing was naive CD4+ T cells from PBMCs. Specified subset: CD45RA+ positively selected. The receptor set was obtained from a man younger than 35 in good health. Some clones in this sample may be carry-over from other donors' samples.

The J gene is TRBJ2-7, the V gene TRBV5-3; D remains unclear. TRBV5-3 is filed as an ORF, its function uncertain. V lost 2 bases, J lost 0 bases, and 21 bases lay in between. The CDR3 runs to 18 residues. The CDR3 sequence: CARSFRGIDTVTSYEQYF. In nucleotides, the CDR3 is TGTGCCAGAAGCTTTCGCGGTATTGATACTGTTACCTCCTACGAGCAGTACTTC.

The chain joins TRBV20-1 to TRBJ2-7, with D hard to call. From germline, CDR1 is DFQATT and CDR2 SNEGSKA (reference sequence). The CDR3 is 11 amino acids. The CDR3 sequence is CIGQGSYEQYF. In DNA form, the CDR3 reads TGCATAGGGCAAGGCTCCTACGAGCAGTACTTC.

The gene calls are TRBV14 and TRBJ2-1; 7 bases line up with TRBD1. V gave up 4 bases and J gave up 8 bases; unmatched junction bases: 5. Germline V lookup: CDR1 SGHDN, CDR2 FVKESK. This CDR3 is built from 13 residues. The CDR3 region is CASSRDRLDEQFF. CDR3 nucleotides: TGTGCCAGCAGCCGGGACAGATTGGATGAGCAGTTCTTC.

The CDR3 reads CASSWVSGQGRNEQYF. DNA of the CDR3: TGCGCCAGCAGCTGGGTTTCCGGACAGGGGCGCAACGAGCAGTACTTC. V usage is TRBV5-1 and J usage is TRBJ2-7, with 9 bases lining up with TRBD1. V was clipped by 3 bases and J by 5 bases; unmatched bases: 12. The CDR3 runs to 16 residues. Germline assignment: CDR1 SGHRS and CDR2 YFSETQ.

On this clone itself: At the DNA level, this CDR3 is encoded by other sequences in the same sample as well. The chain uses TRBV5-1 and TRBJ2-5, with D uncertain. Looked up from germline, CDR1 is SGHRS and CDR2 is YFSETQ. V lost 0 bases and J lost 1, with 7 bases in between. The CDR3 has 14 amino acids. The CDR3 reads CASSLGVVQETQYF. The DNA of the CDR3 is TGCGCCAGCAGCTTGGGGGTGGTCCAAGAGACCCAGTACTTC. The full variable domain, with the rest looked up from reference TRBV5-1 and TRBJ2-5, is KAGVTQTPRYLIKTRGQQVTLSCSPISGHRSVSWYQQTPGQGLQFLFEYFSETQRNKGNFPGRFSGRQFSNSRSEMNVSTLELGDSALYLCASSLGVVQETQYFGPGTRLLVL.

This clone was seen a single time. The rearrangement uses TRBV2 and TRBJ1-4; maybe TRBD1 (6 bases). From germline, CDR1 is SNHLY and CDR2 FYNNEI. V was clipped by 6 bases and J by 7 bases, with 15 bases between them. There are 14 residues in the CDR3. The chain's CDR3 is CASSYRGGGEKLFF. DNA for the CDR3: TGTGCCAGCAGCTATAGAGGGGGAGGTGAAAAACTGTTTTTT.

V is TRBV11-2 and J is TRBJ1-2; TRBD1 might be the D (5 bases). V was cut by 8 bases and J by 0 bases, with 16 bases left in between. The length of the CDR3 is 15 residues. Germline V gives CDR1 SGHAT, CDR2 FQNNGV. The CDR3 DNA reads TGTGCCAGCGGGACGGAGCGCCCAACTAACTATGGCTACACCTTC. It codes for CASGTERPTNYGYTF.

The genes are TRBV27 and TRBJ2-1; 9 bases match TRBD1. The CDR3 has 15 amino acids. J lost 7 bases, V lost 5 bases, and 9 bases had no gene match. Germline V gene lookup returns CDR1 MNHEY and CDR2 SMNVEV (reference sequence). The CDR3 reads CASSPGQGGFNEQFF. DNA for the CDR3: TGTGCCAGCAGTCCGGGACAGGGTGGTTTTAATGAGCAGTTCTTC.

V is TRBV7-9 and J is TRBJ1-5; the D gene is possibly TRBD1 (5 bases). Looked up from germline, CDR1 is SEHNR and CDR2 is FQNEAQ (reference sequence). The CDR3 totals 16 residues. Trimming stripped 5 bases from V and 5 bases from J, with 19 bases between. CDR3 amino acids: CASSALGPRGDQPQHF. The CDR3 bases are TGTGCCAGCAGCGCCCTGGGACCCCGGGGGGATCAGCCCCAGCATTTT.

This rearrangement joins TRBV28 to TRBJ2-1; 11 bases are a match to TRBD2. V was clipped by 2 bases and J by 0 bases; unmatched bases: 9. Germline CDR1 MDHEN, CDR2 SYDVKM. CDR3 size: 19 residues. CDR3 amino acids: CASSLAGLAGLSSYNEQFF. The CDR3, as DNA: TGTGCCAGCAGTTTAGCAGGACTAGCGGGTTTGAGCTCCTACAATGAGCAGTTCTTC.

CDR3 sequence reads: CASSPITSEGEQFF. CDR3 nucleotide sequence: TGTGCCAGCAGTCCGATCACTAGCGAGGGTGAGCAGTTCTTC. The chain carries TRBV28 and TRBJ2-1; TRBD2 matches 7 bases. After removal of 5 bases from V and 9 bases from J, the junction contained 10 bases not matched to a gene. Germline-derived CDR1 and CDR2 are MDHEN and SYDVKM. The CDR3 totals 14 residues.

The chain has TRBV4-3 and TRBJ1-2, with 11 bases fitting TRBD1. Germline loops: CDR1 LGHNA, CDR2 YSLEER. With 3 bases clipped from V and 6 bases from J, the junction kept 9 bases outside the gene matches. This CDR3 has 16 amino acids. The CDR3 region has the DNA TGCGCCAGCAGCCATCCCCCGGGACAGGGGGGGGATGGCTACACCTTC. This translates into CASSHPPGQGGDGYTF.

The V call is TRBV19, the J call TRBJ1-5; TRBD1 might be the D (6 bases). Per the germline V gene, CDR1 is LNHDA and CDR2 is SQIVND (reference sequence). V was trimmed by 1 base and J by 4 bases, leaving 14 bases between them. This CDR3 contains 16 residues. The CDR3 bases are TGTGCCAGTAGTATAGTCGCCTTAGGGGGGAATCAGCCCCAGCATTTT. Protein product: CASSIVALGGNQPQHF.

The rearrangement joins TRBV10-3 to TRBJ2-3; 8 bases match TRBD2. The CDR3 sequence is 15 residues long. V lost 3 bases, J lost 3 bases, and 5 bases stayed unmatched. Germline V gives CDR1 ENHRY, CDR2 SYGVKD. This CDR3 reads CAISDPAGVTDTQYF. The DNA for the CDR3 is TGTGCCATCAGTGATCCAGCGGGAGTGACAGATACGCAGTATTTT.

This clone appeared once. The chain has TRBV7-9 and TRBJ1-1, with 9 bases that match TRBD1. The CDR3 totals 16 residues. Germline CDR1 SEHNR, CDR2 FQNEAQ (reference sequence). V lost 5 bases to trimming and J lost 2 bases; unmatched junction nucleotides: 9. The CDR3, as DNA: TGTGCCAGCAGCCGAGACGGGGGACAGGGAAACACTGAAGCTTTCTTT. Amino acid sequence: CASSRDGGQGNTEAFF.

The chain carries TRBV5-1 and TRBJ1-4; 8 nucleotides line up with TRBD1. Losses at the gene ends were 2 bases for V and 7 bases for J; bases not matched to a gene: 10. Germline V gives CDR1 SGHRS, CDR2 YFSETQ. The CDR3 runs to 16 residues. The CDR3 nucleotides are TGCGCCAGCAGCTTCGCCCAGGGGGCGAATGGTGAAAAACTGTTTTTT. The encoded protein is CASSFAQGANGEKLFF.

The chain uses TRBV6-6 and TRBJ2-1; 7 positions agree with TRBD2. The germline CDR1 and CDR2 sequences are MNHNY and SVGAGI (reference sequence). Unmatched junction bases numbered 8, after V lost 5 bases and J lost 4 bases. The CDR3 contains 15 residues. CDR3 in amino acids: CASSKAGLEYNEQFF. CDR3 DNA sequence: TGTGCCAGCAGTAAAGCGGGACTTGAATACAATGAGCAGTTCTTC.

V gene TRBV5-6 combines with J gene TRBJ2-2, with a possible D match to TRBD2 (6 bases). V gave up 7 bases and J gave up 1 base, with 11 bases separating them. CDR1 and CDR2 (germline): SGHDT, YYEEEE. This CDR3 has 14 residues. The CDR3 loop is CASGGLKNTGELFF. The CDR3 bases are TGTGCCAGCGGGGGACTCAAGAACACCGGGGAGCTGTTTTTT.

The V gene is TRBV19, the J gene TRBJ1-1; D not certain. Looked up from germline, CDR1 is LNHDA and CDR2 is SQIVND (reference sequence). The CDR3 is made up of 14 amino acids. The ends were cut back, 4 bases at V and 5 bases at J, with 14 bases in the middle. This CDR3 reads CASSTQAAGTEAFF. The CDR3 region has the DNA TGTGCCAGTAGTACCCAGGCCGCGGGAACTGAAGCTTTCTTT.

V gene TRBV5-1 combines with J gene TRBJ2-3; a weak D match, TRBD2 (5 bases). Germline V gene data show CDR1 as SGHRS and CDR2 as YFSETQ. The ends were cut back, 2 bases at V and 6 bases at J, with 22 bases in the middle. CDR3 length: 17 amino acids. The CDR3 is CASSLNPGPSSGDTQYF. DNA of the CDR3: TGCGCCAGCAGCTTAAATCCTGGACCTTCATCGGGGGATACGCAGTATTTT.

Details on this clone: Distinct nucleotide sequences in the sample also encode this CDR3. The chain joins TRBV6-1 to TRBJ2-7, with TRBD1 as a possible D gene (5 bases). The CDR3 totals 14 residues. Per the germline V gene, CDR1 is MNHNS and CDR2 is SASEGT. V lost 6 bases to trimming and J lost 1 base, with 13 bases between them. CDR3 sequence: CASSVLGASYEQYF. Written as DNA, the CDR3 is TGTGCCAGCAGCGTTTTAGGGGCTTCCTACGAGCAGTACTTC.

The chain carries TRBV5-1 and TRBJ2-2, with D unresolved. The CDR3 length is 16 residues. With 0 bases removed from V and 4 bases from J, the gap between germline ends came to 13 bases. Per the germline V gene, CDR1 is SGHRS and CDR2 is YFSETQ. The CDR3 nucleotides read TGCGCCAGCAGCTTGGAGGTATCCCGGGTCACCGGGGAGCTGTTTTTT. Translating it yields CASSLEVSRVTGELFF.

This clone has a single count. The V call is TRBV30, the J call TRBJ1-6; 8 bases map to TRBD1. The CDR3 contains 16 residues. CDR1 and CDR2 from the germline V gene are GTSNPN and SVGIG (reference sequence). V lost 1 base, J lost 4 bases, and 6 bases stayed unmatched. This CDR3 is CAWSGPGQAYNSPLHF. The CDR3 DNA follows: TGTGCCTGGAGTGGTCCGGGACAGGCTTATAATTCACCCCTCCACTTT.

This chain links TRBV6-5 with TRBJ2-2; D call uncertain. The CDR3 contains 14 residues. Trimming stripped 3 bases from V and 5 bases from J, with 10 bases between. Germline V gene sequence: CDR1 MNHEY, CDR2 SVGAGI. CDR3 in DNA: TGTGCCAGCAGTTATGGGCTGACAACCGGGGAGCTGTTTTTT. This encodes CASSYGLTTGELFF.

The chain uses TRBV19 and TRBJ2-7; perhaps TRBD2 as D (5 bases). V was clipped by 5 bases and J by 2 bases, with 7 bases between them. The CDR3 spans 12 residues. CDR1 and CDR2 from the germline V gene are LNHDA and SQIVND (reference sequence). In DNA form, the CDR3 reads TGTGCCAGTAGTGGGGAGCCCTACGAGCAGTACTTC. This gives the protein CASSGEPYEQYF.

The chain uses TRBV18 and TRBJ2-5, with 7 nucleotides matching TRBD2. J was trimmed by 5 bases and V by 4 bases; bases with no gene match: 10. The germline CDR1 and CDR2 sequences are KGHSH and LQKENI. The CDR3 has 15 residues. As DNA, the CDR3 is TGTGCCAGCTCACTAAGAGGACGGGGGGAGGAGACCCAGTACTTC. Protein sequence: CASSLRGRGEETQYF. Full variable domain (missing parts from reference TRBV18 and TRBJ2-5): NAGVMQNPRHLVRRRGQEARLRCSPMKGHSHVYWYRQLPEEGLKFMVYLQKENIIDESGMPKERFSAEFPKEGPSILRIQQVVRGDSAAYFCASSLRGRGEETQYFGPGTRLLVL.

Comments on this clone: The same CDR3 is also encoded by other DNA sequences in this sample. The rearrangement joins TRBV5-1 to TRBJ1-5; maybe TRBD1 (6 bases). The CDR3 has 14 residues. Germline loops: CDR1 SGHRS, CDR2 YFSETQ. V was cut by 4 bases and J by 3 bases, with 11 bases left in between. CDR3 sequence: CASSPDSPNQPQHF. CDR3 coding DNA: TGCGCCAGCAGCCCGGACAGCCCCAATCAGCCCCAGCATTTT. Supplemented by reference TRBV5-1 and TRBJ1-5, the full variable domain reads KAGVTQTPRYLIKTRGQQVTLSCSPISGHRSVSWYQQTPGQGLQFLFEYFSETQRNKGNFPGRFSGRQFSNSRSEMNVSTLELGDSALYLCASSPDSPNQPQHFGDGTRLSIL.

DNA of the CDR3: TGTGCCAGCAGCCTATACATGAACACTGAAGCTTTCTTT. Protein sequence: CASSLYMNTEAFF. The chain couples TRBV2 to TRBJ1-1; D remains unclear. Germline V lookup: CDR1 SNHLY, CDR2 FYNNEI. This CDR3 comprises 13 residues. Trimming took 6 bases from V and 0 from J, leaving 8 bases between them.

As for this clone: Other DNA sequences in the same sample also yield this CDR3. The chain couples TRBV5-1 to TRBJ2-3; 7 bases agree with TRBD1. The germline CDR1 and CDR2 sequences are SGHRS and YFSETQ. The CDR3 runs to 14 residues. J was trimmed by 1 base and V by 2 bases; bases with no gene match: 1. CDR3 sequence (DNA): TGCGCCAGCAGCTTAGACAGGGGCACAGATACGCAGTATTTT. Its protein product is CASSLDRGTDTQYF.

The V gene is TRBV27, the J gene TRBJ1-1; TRBD1 agrees at 8 bases. This CDR3 contains 15 residues. V dropped 7 bases and J dropped 3; count of bases not matched to a gene: 10. Germline V gives CDR1 MNHEY, CDR2 SMNVEV (reference sequence). The DNA for the CDR3 is TGTGCCAGCATAGCCAGGACAGGGCGACACACTGAAGCTTTCTTT. It is translated as CASIARTGRHTEAFF.

The rearrangement joins TRBV7-3 to TRBJ2-3; D could derive from TRBD1 or TRBD2 (5 bases each). Trimming pared 6 bases from V and 1 base from J, leaving 8 bases between. The CDR3 is 13 residues long. Germline V gives CDR1 SGHTA, CDR2 FQGTGA. For the CDR3, the DNA is TGTGCCAGCAGAAGGGACGGCACAGATACGCAGTATTTT. The encoded protein is CASRRDGTDTQYF.